This T cell receptor (beta chain) is from a study of blood T cell repertoires in COVID-19. Whole-study context: PBMCs, B-cell-depleted T cells, or T cells were the source of the cDNA or gDNA that made up the material.

Sequencing used immunoSEQ multiplex PCR; TCRdb keeps in-frame clones, though not all of them. This sample has around 100,000 clones, with more than 75% found just once. The V end was cut by 5 bases, the J end by 9 bases, with 15 bases between. The CDR3 runs 13 residues. From germline, CDR1 is SGHNT and CDR2 YENEEA. J is TRBJ2-3 and V is TRBV11-3, with D uncertain. This receptor was identified in a woman in her 30s with acute or convalescent COVID-19. The sequenced sample consisted of peripheral blood. CDR3 sequence (DNA): TGTGCCAGCAGCAAAGGCGGCCAATACACGCAGTATTTT. As protein: CASSKGGQYTQYF. The entire variable domain, with the rest obtained from reference TRBV11-3 and TRBJ2-3, is as follows: EAGVVQSPRYKIIEKKQPVAFWCNPISGHNTLYWYLQNLGQGPELLIRYENEEAVDDSQLPKDRFSAERLKGVDSTLKIQPAELGDSAVYLCASSKGGQYTQYFGPGTRLTVL.